The clone carrying this TCR beta chain has a single count. What it recognizes is unknown. The data were obtained in a study of resident and recirculating memory T cells in vitiligo. About the study: Shave-biopsy epidermis from lesional and nonlesional skin was sequenced alongside PBMCs. Study-level results: Non-conserved TCRs across sites and patients suggested distinct clones per lesion.

Germline-derived CDR1 and CDR2 are SGDLS and YYNGEE. The CDR3 loop spans 14 amino acids. V dropped 7 bases and J dropped 7 bases, with 15 bases sitting between them. Repertoires were generated with immunoSEQ multiplex PCR, while TCRdb's copy carries only in-frame clones and drops some. The repertoire consists of about 45,000 clones, with around 90% occurring once and the leading ten covering 4.5% to 5%. No patient showed confetti depigmentation, a clinical sign of active disease. The chain is built from TRBV9 and TRBJ1-6; no clear D gene. What was sequenced was blood. The sequence was obtained from a male donor with vitiligo. CDR3 nucleotides: TGTGCCAGCGGGCGGGCAGGAACCAATTCACCCCTCCACTTT. Translated: CASGRAGTNSPLHF.